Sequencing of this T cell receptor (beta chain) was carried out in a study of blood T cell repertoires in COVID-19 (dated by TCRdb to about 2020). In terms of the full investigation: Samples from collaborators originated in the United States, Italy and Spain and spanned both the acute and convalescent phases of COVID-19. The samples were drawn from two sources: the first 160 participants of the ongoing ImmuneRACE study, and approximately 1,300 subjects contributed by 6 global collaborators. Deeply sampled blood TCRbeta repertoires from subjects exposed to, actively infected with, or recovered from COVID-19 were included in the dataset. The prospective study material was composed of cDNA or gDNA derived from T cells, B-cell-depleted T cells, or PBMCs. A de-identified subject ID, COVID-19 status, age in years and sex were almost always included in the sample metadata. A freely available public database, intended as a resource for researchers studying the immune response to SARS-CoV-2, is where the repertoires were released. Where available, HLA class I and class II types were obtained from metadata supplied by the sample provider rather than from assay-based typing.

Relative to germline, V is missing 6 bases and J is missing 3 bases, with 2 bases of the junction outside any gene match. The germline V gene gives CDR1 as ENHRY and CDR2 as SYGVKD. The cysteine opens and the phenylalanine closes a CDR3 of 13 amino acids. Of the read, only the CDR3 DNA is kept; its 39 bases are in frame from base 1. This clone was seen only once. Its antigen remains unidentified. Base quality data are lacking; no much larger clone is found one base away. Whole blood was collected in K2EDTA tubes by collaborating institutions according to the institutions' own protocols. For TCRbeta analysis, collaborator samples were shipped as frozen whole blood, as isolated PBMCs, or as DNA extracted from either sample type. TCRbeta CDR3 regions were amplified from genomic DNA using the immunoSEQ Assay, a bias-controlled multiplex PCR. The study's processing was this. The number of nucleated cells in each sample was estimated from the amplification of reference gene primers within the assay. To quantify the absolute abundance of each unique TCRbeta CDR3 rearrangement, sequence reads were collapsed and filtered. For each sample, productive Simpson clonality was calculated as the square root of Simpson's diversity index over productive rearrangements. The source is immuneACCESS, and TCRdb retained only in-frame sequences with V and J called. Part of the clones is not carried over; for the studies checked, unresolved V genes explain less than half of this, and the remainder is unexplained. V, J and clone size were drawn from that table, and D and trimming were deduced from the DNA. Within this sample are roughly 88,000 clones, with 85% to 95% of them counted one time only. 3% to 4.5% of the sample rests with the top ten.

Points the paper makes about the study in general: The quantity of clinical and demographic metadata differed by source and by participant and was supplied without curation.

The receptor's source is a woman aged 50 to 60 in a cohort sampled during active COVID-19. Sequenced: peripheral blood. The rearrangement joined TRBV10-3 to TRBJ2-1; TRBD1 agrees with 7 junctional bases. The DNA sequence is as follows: TGTGCCATCAGAAGGGACAGCTACAATGAGCAGTTCTTC. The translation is CAIRRDSYNEQFF.